Following are 4 T cell receptor beta chains from one sample sequenced in a study of cytomegalovirus exposure and HLA in healthy donors. The PCR employed 60 Vbeta primers together with 13 Jbeta primers. The table came from immunoSEQ multiplex PCR; TCRdb's copy has only in-frame clones and leaves some out. The data hold about 150,000 clones, with more than 60% observed a single time. Source material: PBMCs. These receptors came from a woman aged 25 to 39 in good health and CMV-seropositive.

J is TRBJ2-2 and V is TRBV4-3; 13 positions agree with TRBD2. The trim removed 4 bases at V and 3 bases at J, leaving 8 bases unmatched. Germline loops: CDR1 LGHNA, CDR2 YSLEER. The CDR3 contains 18 residues. The CDR3 sequence: CASSRYGLAGAHTGELFF. The CDR3 DNA reads as TGCGCCAGCAGCCGCTACGGACTAGCGGGAGCCCACACCGGGGAGCTGTTTTTT.

This clone was found a few times. This chain connects TRBV5-1 to TRBJ2-7; possible D gene TRBD1, 6 bases. Trimming stripped 4 bases from V and 12 bases from J, with 20 bases between. Germline V CDR1 and CDR2: SGHRS, YFSETQ. There are 13 residues in the CDR3. The CDR3 DNA follows: TGCGCCAGCAGCAACCAGGGGACGGCTGAGTGGTACTTC. This sequence encodes CASSNQGTAEWYF.

This chain connects TRBV25-1 to TRBJ1-4; TRBD1 matches at 7 bases. The CDR3 has 13 residues. Germline CDR1 reads MGHDK; CDR2 reads SYGVNS. The ends lost 7 bases at V and 10 bases at J; junction bases unmatched: 9. The CDR3 bases are TGTGCCAGCACACCAGGGGGGATTGGAAAACTGTTTTTT. As protein: CASTPGGIGKLFF.

The chain carries TRBV4-1 and TRBJ2-2, with 8 positions matching TRBD2. With 4 bases clipped from V and 3 bases from J, the junction kept 7 bases outside the gene matches. Germline CDR1 reads MGHRA; CDR2 reads YSYEKL. CDR3 size: 16 residues. CDR3 DNA sequence: TGCGCCAGCAGCCTCCGGGGGGGGTGGGACACCGGGGAGCTGTTTTTT. This translates into CASSLRGGWDTGELFF.